This T cell receptor beta chain is drawn from a study of ipilimumab plus nivolumab after autologous stem cell transplantation. About the study: DLBCL patients had primary refractory or relapsed disease.

Clones were read by immunoSEQ multiplex PCR, and TCRdb kept only the in-frame ones, dropping some. This table has some 87,000 clones, over 80% appearing once. Looked up from germline, CDR1 is SGHVS and CDR2 is FQNEAQ. The CDR3 sequence is 11 residues long. V lost 7 bases to trimming and J lost 4 bases, with 8 bases between them. Dosing: nivolumab 3 mg/kg IV, weeks 1, 4, 7, 10, then every two weeks to week 26. This TCR was recovered from a male donor with diffuse large B-cell lymphoma. The starting material was PBMCs, obtained in a trial of ipilimumab plus nivolumab as post-transplant consolidation. The V call is TRBV7-8, the J call TRBJ2-7, with a possible D match to TRBD1 (5 bases). CDR3 in DNA: TGTGCCAGCAACTCAGGGTACGAGCAGTACTTC. It translates to CASNSGYEQYF.